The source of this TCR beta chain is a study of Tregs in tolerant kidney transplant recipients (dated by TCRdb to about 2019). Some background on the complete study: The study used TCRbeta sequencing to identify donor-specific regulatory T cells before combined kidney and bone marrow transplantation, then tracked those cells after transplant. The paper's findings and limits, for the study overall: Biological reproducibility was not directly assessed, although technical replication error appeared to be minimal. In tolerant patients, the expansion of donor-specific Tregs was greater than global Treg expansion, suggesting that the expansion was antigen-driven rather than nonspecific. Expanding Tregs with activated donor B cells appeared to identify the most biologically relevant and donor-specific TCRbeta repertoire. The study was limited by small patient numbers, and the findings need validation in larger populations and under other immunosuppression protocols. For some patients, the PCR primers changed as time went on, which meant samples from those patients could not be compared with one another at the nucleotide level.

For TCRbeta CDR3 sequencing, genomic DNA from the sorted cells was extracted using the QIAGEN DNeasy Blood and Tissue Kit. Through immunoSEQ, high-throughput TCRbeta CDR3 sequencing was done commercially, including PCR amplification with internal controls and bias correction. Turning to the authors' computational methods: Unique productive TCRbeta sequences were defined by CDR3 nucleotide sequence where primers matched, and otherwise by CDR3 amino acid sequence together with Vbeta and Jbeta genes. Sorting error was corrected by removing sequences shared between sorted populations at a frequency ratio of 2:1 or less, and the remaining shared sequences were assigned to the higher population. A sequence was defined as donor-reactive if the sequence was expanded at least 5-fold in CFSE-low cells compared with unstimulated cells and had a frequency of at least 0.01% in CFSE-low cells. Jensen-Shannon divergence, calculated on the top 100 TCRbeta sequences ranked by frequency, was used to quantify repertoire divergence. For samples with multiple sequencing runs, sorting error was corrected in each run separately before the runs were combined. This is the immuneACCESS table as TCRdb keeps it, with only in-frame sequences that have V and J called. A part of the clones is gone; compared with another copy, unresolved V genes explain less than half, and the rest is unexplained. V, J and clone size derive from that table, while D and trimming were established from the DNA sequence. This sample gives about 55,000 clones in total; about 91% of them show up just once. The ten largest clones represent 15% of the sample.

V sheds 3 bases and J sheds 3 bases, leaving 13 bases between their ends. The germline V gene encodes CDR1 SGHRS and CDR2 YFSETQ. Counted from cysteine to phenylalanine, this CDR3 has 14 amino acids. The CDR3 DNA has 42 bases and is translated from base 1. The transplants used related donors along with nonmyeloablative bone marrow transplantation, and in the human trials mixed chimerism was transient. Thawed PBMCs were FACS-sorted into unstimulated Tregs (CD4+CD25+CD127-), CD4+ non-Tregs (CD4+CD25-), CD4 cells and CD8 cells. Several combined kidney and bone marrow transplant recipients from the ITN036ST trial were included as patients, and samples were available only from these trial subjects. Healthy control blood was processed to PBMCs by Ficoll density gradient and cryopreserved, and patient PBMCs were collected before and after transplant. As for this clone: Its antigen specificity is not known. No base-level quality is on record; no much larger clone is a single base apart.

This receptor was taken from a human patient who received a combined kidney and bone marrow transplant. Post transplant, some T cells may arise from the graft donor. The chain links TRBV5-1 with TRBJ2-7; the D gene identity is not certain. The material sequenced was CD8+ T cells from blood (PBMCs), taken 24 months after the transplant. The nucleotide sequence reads TGCGCCAGCAGCTACACAGAGAATTTCTACGAGCAGTACTTC. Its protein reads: CASSYTENFYEQYF.